This record concerns one T cell receptor beta chain sequence. This clonotype was detected a few times. It has no known antigen specificity. It has no much larger one-base neighbor in the sample; base qualities were not kept. TCR beta CDR3 regions were amplified from RNA transcripts for repertoire sequencing. The first round of RT-PCR was done with HTBI primers and the Qiagen OneStep RT-PCR kit, and was followed by a second round of multiplex PCR, then size selection and purification. Sequencing of the libraries was carried out on an Illumina HiSeq2000 in paired-end mode with 100 bp reads. On the authors' methods: SOAPnuke was used to process the reads, throwing out any read that had adapters, had uncalled bases, had a mean Phred below 15, or lacked an exact constant-primer or identifier match. COPE v1.2.5 was used to merge high-quality paired reads. Each unique nucleotide sequence was defined as a clonotype, and clonotypes were aligned to IMGT TRB V, D and J references with MiTCR v1.1. The analysis was limited to V-J combinations with a frequency above 0.0001, which together covered 99% to 99.2% of the repertoires. For each V-J combination, a TCR clonal expansion and chaos score was defined as F50 clonal expansion divided by the chaos observed in the TCRdist matrix. Welch's t-statistics and random forest were used to reduce the features to roughly 14 V-J combinations, which were then used as input to a naive Bayes classifier. The similarity between thyroid and blood repertoires was quantified using the Morisita-Horn index. The public reads were reanalyzed by TCRdb: fastp trimming at Q25, MiXCR alignment, in-frame beta chains only. Records with the same CDR3 protein are collapsed into one entry carrying the most frequent genes and DNA. TCRdb assigned the V and J calls; the authors' analysis was not used. The sample table contains 600,000 to 950,000 distinct CDR3 sequences; only one count was recorded for roughly two fifths of them. The ten largest clones represent 40% to 55% of the sample.

The ophthalmopathy patients had moderately to severely active disease, with a Clinical Activity Score of 3 or higher, a NOSPECS grade of 4 or higher, and a disease duration of less than 3 months. Patients with other autoimmune diseases, uncontrolled infections, pregnancy or lactation were excluded from the study. Clinical symptoms, serum thyroxine, TRAb, thyroid ultrasound and orbital computed tomography were used for diagnosis. Using Ficoll-Paque density gradient centrifugation, PBMCs were isolated from roughly 9.2 ml of fresh peripheral blood. Total RNA was extracted using Trizol reagent, and RNA quality was checked on an Agilent 2100 Bioanalyzer. The data were taken from a study of Graves' ophthalmopathy and Graves' hyperthyroidism (dated by TCRdb to 2016 to 2019). In the study overall: Peripheral blood was collected before any treatment was given, at the time of initial diagnosis. To tell Graves' ophthalmopathy apart from Graves' hyperthyroidism, and to predict which patients would progress to ophthalmopathy, the study relied on TCR beta repertoire signatures. In total, 135 blood samples were TCR-sequenced: some 40 ophthalmopathy, some 75 hyperthyroidism and around 17 hyperthyroidism-to-ophthalmopathy patients. A discovery set of 100 patients (43 ophthalmopathy, under 65 stable hyperthyroidism) was enrolled to explore V-J signatures distinguishing ophthalmopathy from hyperthyroidism. For independent validation, a separate cohort was made up of approximately 19 hyperthyroidism patients plus 17 patients who later progressed from hyperthyroidism to ophthalmopathy. In about 6 hyperthyroidism patients, T-cell repertoires of thyroid tissue and blood were compared. Following sampling, methimazole starting at 30 mg daily was administered to hyperthyroidism patients, and high-dose intravenous methylprednisolone was administered to ophthalmopathy patients. What the research found in general, with its limitations: Sample size was not predetermined statistically, and investigators were not blinded to group allocation. In validation, the model predicted ophthalmopathy progression with about 71% sensitivity and roughly 72% specificity; more than ten predicted patients were CT-confirmed with GO in a median of approximately 6.5 months. Most of the expanded thyroid clonotypes with a frequency above 0.001 were also detected in blood, and it was suggested that the thyroid immune response may be reflected by blood repertoires. Ophthalmopathy was separated from stable hyperthyroidism by the 13-signature model with roughly 88% sensitivity and 81% to 83% specificity in cross-validation and with 80%/75% in the test set.

CDR1 and CDR2 are read off the germline V gene (reference sequence) as DFQATT and SNEGSKA. Trimming takes 2 bases off V and 5 bases off J; junction bases not matched to a gene: 7. The CDR3 sequence holds 14 residues, the cysteine and phenylalanine included. Only the CDR3 part of the read is kept: 42 bases, read in frame from the first base. Recombination linked TRBV20-1 to TRBJ1-1; TRBD1 fits 8 bases in the junction. Sequencing was performed on peripheral blood. This clonotype was sampled from an adult man with Graves' ophthalmopathy. The bases read TGCAGTGCTAGACCCGCAGGGGGCTTTACTGAAGCTTTCTTT. Its protein reads: CSARPAGGFTEAFF.